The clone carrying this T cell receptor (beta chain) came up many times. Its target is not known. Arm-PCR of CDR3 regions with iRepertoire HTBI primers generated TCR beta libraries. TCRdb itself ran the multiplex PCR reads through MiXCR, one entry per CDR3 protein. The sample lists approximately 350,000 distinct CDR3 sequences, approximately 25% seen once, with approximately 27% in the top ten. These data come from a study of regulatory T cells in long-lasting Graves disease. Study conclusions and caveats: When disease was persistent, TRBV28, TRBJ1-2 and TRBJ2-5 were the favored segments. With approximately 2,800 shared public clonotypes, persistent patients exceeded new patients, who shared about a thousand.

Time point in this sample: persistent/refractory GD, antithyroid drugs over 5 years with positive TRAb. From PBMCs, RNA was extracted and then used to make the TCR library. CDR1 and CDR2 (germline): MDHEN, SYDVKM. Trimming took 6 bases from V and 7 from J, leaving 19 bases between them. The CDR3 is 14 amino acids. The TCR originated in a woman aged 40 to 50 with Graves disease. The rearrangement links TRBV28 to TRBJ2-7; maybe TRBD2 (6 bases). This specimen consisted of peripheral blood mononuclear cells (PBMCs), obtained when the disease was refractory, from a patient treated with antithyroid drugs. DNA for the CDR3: TGTGCCAGCAGCCCGAAAGAGGGACTCTGGGAGCAGTACTTC. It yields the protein CASSPKEGLWEQYF.